The 21 T cell receptor beta chains below were found in one sample sequenced in a study of blood T cell repertoires in COVID-19. Assay: immunoSEQ multiplex PCR; the TCRdb copy retains only in-frame clones and omits some. This table has approximately 80,000 clones, about three quarters appearing once. Sequencing was performed on peripheral blood. The receptors here all came from a human donor in a cohort sampled during active COVID-19.

V is TRBV19 and J is TRBJ1-6; tentatively, D is TRBD1 (6 bases). The length of the CDR3 is 18 residues. CDR1 and CDR2 from the germline V gene are LNHDA and SQIVND (reference sequence). V shed 6 bases and J shed 0 bases, with 18 bases lying between them. The CDR3 region has the DNA TGTGCCAGTAGAACCCGCCTCCAGGGGAGCTCCTATAATTCACCCCTCCACTTT. Translating gives CASRTRLQGSSYNSPLHF.

The J gene is TRBJ1-1, the V gene TRBV30; TRBD1 is a possible D gene (5 bases). The V end was cut by 0 bases, the J end by 5 bases, with 22 bases between. CDR3 length: 17 amino acids. Germline lookup yields CDR1 GTSNPN and CDR2 SVGIG (reference sequence). The CDR3 region has the DNA TGTGCCTGGAGTGTACGTTGGGCGCAGGGAAGGAAAACTGAAGCTTTCTTT. Its protein product is CAWSVRWAQGRKTEAFF.

This clone appeared a single time. The chain couples TRBV18 to TRBJ2-5, with 12 bases aligning to TRBD2. In germline, CDR1 is KGHSH, CDR2 LQKENI. The V gene end was trimmed by 3 bases and the J gene end by 1 base; junction bases not matched to a gene: 3. CDR3 length equals 16 residues. CDR3 protein: CASSPASGGAQETQYF. The CDR3 nucleotides read TGTGCCAGCTCACCGGCTAGCGGGGGGGCCCAAGAGACCCAGTACTTC.

J is TRBJ1-2 and V is TRBV18; D perhaps matches TRBD1 (5 bases). CDR3 length equals 15 residues. Germline lookup yields CDR1 KGHSH and CDR2 LQKENI. Trimming stripped 1 base from V and 0 bases from J, with 9 bases between. CDR3 DNA sequence: TGTGCCAGCTCACCACGGGGCGTCGCTAACTATGGCTACACCTTC. Protein product: CASSPRGVANYGYTF. The whole variable domain, remainder taken from reference TRBV18 and TRBJ1-2, is NAGVMQNPRHLVRRRGQEARLRCSPMKGHSHVYWYRQLPEEGLKFMVYLQKENIIDESGMPKERFSAEFPKEGPSILRIQQVVRGDSAAYFCASSPRGVANYGYTFGSGTRLTVV.

The rearrangement uses TRBV4-2 and TRBJ2-2; 11 positions agree with TRBD2. CDR3 length: 16 residues. Germline V lookup: CDR1 LGHNA, CDR2 YNFKEQ. V gave up 6 bases and J gave up 4 bases; unmatched junction bases: 7. CDR3 region: CASRPLAGESTGELFF. For the CDR3, the DNA is TGTGCCAGCAGACCACTAGCGGGGGAATCCACCGGGGAGCTGTTTTTT.

The gene calls are TRBV9 and TRBJ1-2, with 8 positions matching TRBD1. The ends lost 3 bases at V and 6 bases at J; junction bases unmatched: 1. Germline CDR1 SGDLS, CDR2 YYNGEE. This CDR3 spans 12 amino acids. CDR3 nucleotide sequence: TGTGCCAGCAGCGGGACAGGGAATGGCTACACCTTC. Amino acids: CASSGTGNGYTF.

The CDR3 DNA reads TGTGCCAGCAGCAAGCCGGGGACAGGGCCTTATAGCAATCAGCCCCAGCATTTT. It codes for CASSKPGTGPYSNQPQHF. This chain joins TRBV21-1 and TRBJ1-5; TRBD1, the D gene given by the table, was not confirmed from the DNA. TRBV21-1 is a listed pseudogene. The CDR3 runs to 18 residues.

The V call is TRBV5-1, the J call TRBJ2-3; 9 bases line up with TRBD1. This CDR3 comprises 15 residues. Per the germline V gene, CDR1 is SGHRS and CDR2 is YFSETQ. V trimming: 4 bases; J trimming: 7 bases; junction bases outside the gene matches: 10. The CDR3 loop reads CASSDNTGGSNTQYF. The CDR3 nucleotides are TGCGCCAGCAGCGATAATACAGGGGGCTCGAATACGCAGTATTTT.

The chain carries TRBV7-2 and TRBJ1-6, with D perhaps matching TRBD1 (5 bases). Trimming removed 4 bases at V and 4 bases at J, with 14 bases between. Germline CDR1 reads SGHTA; CDR2 reads FQGNSA. The CDR3 has 16 residues. The CDR3 nucleotides are TGTGCCAGCAGCTACGGGGGTGTCGGGTATAATTCACCCCTCCACTTT. Translation gives CASSYGGVGYNSPLHF.

The chain couples TRBV5-1 to TRBJ2-3; 7 nucleotides align to TRBD2. Germline V gene sequence: CDR1 SGHRS, CDR2 YFSETQ. V lost 4 bases, J lost 5 bases, and 13 bases stayed unmatched. The CDR3 runs 16 residues. The CDR3 protein is CASSPQSGATQDTQYF. CDR3 bases: TGCGCCAGCAGCCCTCAAAGCGGGGCCACGCAAGATACGCAGTATTTT.

The V gene is TRBV9, the J gene TRBJ1-2; 10 positions match TRBD1. The CDR3 extends over 16 amino acids. Germline values: CDR1 SGDLS, CDR2 YYNGEE. Unmatched junction bases numbered 6, after V lost 2 bases and J lost 2 bases. The CDR3 spells CASSVHPGQGNYGYTF. In DNA form, the CDR3 reads TGTGCCAGCAGCGTTCATCCGGGACAGGGGAACTATGGCTACACCTTC.

The chain combines TRBV4-1 with TRBJ1-1; 7 bases fit TRBD1. Germline CDR1 reads MGHRA; CDR2 reads YSYEKL. The CDR3 is 13 residues long. Trimming at V came to 4 bases and at J to 6 bases, leaving 5 bases not matched to a gene. The CDR3 DNA sequence: TGCGCCAGCAGCCGATCGACAGGGCCTGAAGCTTTCTTT. It yields the protein CASSRSTGPEAFF.

This clone has only a few counts. The genes are TRBV4-1 and TRBJ1-5; D ambiguous. Germline CDR1 and CDR2: MGHRA and YSYEKL. V gave up 3 bases and J gave up 7 bases, with 10 bases separating them. The CDR3 has 13 residues. CDR3 region: CASSHGQEQPQHF. For the CDR3, the DNA is TGCGCCAGCAGCCATGGCCAGGAACAGCCCCAGCATTTT.

A single count supports this clone. The chain has TRBV7-8 and TRBJ1-5; a possible D gene is TRBD1 (6 bases). CDR3 size: 16 residues. In germline, CDR1 is SGHVS, CDR2 FQNEAQ. V was pared by 5 bases and J by 3 bases, with 17 bases between. The CDR3 is CASSKGQTRDNQPQHF. The CDR3 DNA reads as TGTGCCAGCAGCAAAGGACAGACCCGCGACAATCAGCCCCAGCATTTT.

The chain has TRBV4-1 and TRBJ2-7; possible D gene TRBD2, 5 bases. Germline lookup yields CDR1 MGHRA and CDR2 YSYEKL. CDR3 size: 17 residues. V lost 0 bases and J lost 3, with 18 bases in between. CDR3 in amino acids: CASSQDPPSRAFYEQYF. CDR3 sequence (DNA): TGCGCCAGCAGCCAAGATCCCCCTAGCAGAGCGTTCTACGAGCAGTACTTC.

This clone was observed a single time. The rearrangement links TRBV2 to TRBJ2-1, with 8 bases fitting TRBD2. The CDR3 runs to 14 residues. The germline gives CDR1 SNHLY, CDR2 FYNNEI. J was trimmed by 7 bases and V by 5 bases; bases with no gene match: 7. The CDR3 is CASSRLAGPNEQFF. CDR3 nucleotide sequence: TGTGCCAGCAGTAGGCTAGCGGGTCCGAATGAGCAGTTCTTC.

This clone has just a few counts. V and J are TRBV24-1 and TRBJ2-7; TRBD1 matches 9 bases. Germline trimming cut 5 bases from V and 4 bases from J; bases unmatched to any gene: 5. The CDR3 runs 14 residues. Per the germline V gene, CDR1 is KGHDR and CDR2 is SFDVKD. The CDR3 sequence is CATSGGTGFYEQYF. CDR3 DNA sequence: TGTGCCACCAGTGGTGGGACAGGGTTTTACGAGCAGTACTTC.

The V gene is TRBV27, the J gene TRBJ1-6; D remains ambiguous. Trimming removed 3 bases from V and 4 bases from J, with 7 bases in between. The CDR3 has 14 amino acids. Looked up from germline, CDR1 is MNHEY and CDR2 is SMNVEV (reference sequence). The CDR3 DNA reads as TGTGCCAGCAGTTTTGGCGGATATAATTCACCCCTCCACTTT. It is translated as CASSFGGYNSPLHF.

This chain connects TRBV5-6 to TRBJ1-5; D may be TRBD1 (5 bases). The CDR3 length is 16 residues. V was trimmed by 1 base and J by 4 bases, leaving 15 bases between them. The V gene's germline CDR1 is SGHDT and CDR2 YYEEEE. The CDR3 here is CASSLSGQGGNQPQHF. The CDR3, as DNA: TGTGCCAGCAGCTTGAGCGGCCAGGGAGGAAATCAGCCCCAGCATTTT. Filled out from reference TRBV5-6 and TRBJ1-5, the complete variable domain reads DAGVTQSPTHLIKTRGQQVTLRCSPKSGHDTVSWYQQALGQGPQFIFQYYEEEERQRGNFPDRFSGHQFPNYSSELNVNALLLGDSALYLCASSLSGQGGNQPQHFGDGTRLSIL.

This clone was observed once. The J gene is TRBJ2-7, the V gene TRBV5-1; 8 bases are a match to TRBD1. The V and J ends lost 4 bases and 3 bases, in that order; junction bases with no gene match: 12. Germline CDR1 is SGHRS and CDR2 is YFSETQ. This CDR3 region has 16 residues. This CDR3 reads CASSPEGQVGGYEQYF. The CDR3, as DNA: TGCGCCAGCAGCCCCGAGGGACAGGTTGGTGGCTACGAGCAGTACTTC.

This clone was found a few times. The chain couples TRBV7-8 to TRBJ1-4, with D uncertain. This CDR3 contains 16 residues. Germline V gene data show CDR1 as SGHVS and CDR2 as FQNEAQ. V gave up 2 bases and J gave up 3 bases, with 13 bases separating them. The CDR3 here is CASSLLRSRPNEKLFF. The DNA for the CDR3 is TGTGCCAGCAGCTTACTTCGGAGCCGACCTAATGAAAAACTGTTTTTT.